This T cell receptor (beta chain) was profiled in a study of blood T cells in healthy people across ages. General study findings and limits: PBMCs went unsorted, and a conclusive naive versus antigen-experienced comparison was therefore prevented.

V lost 3 bases, J lost 11 bases, and 13 bases lay in between. This CDR3 comprises 11 residues. Germline V CDR1 and CDR2: DFQATT, SNEGSKA (reference sequence). The study isolated at least 6.5 million PBMCs from each sample. Remarks on this clonotype: What it binds is not known. It may be a read error: a sequence one base away is much more abundant.

Alongside a J-beta primer mix, a sample-barcoded 5' primer served in a second PCR lasting about 7 to 12 cycles. TCRdb analysed the 5' RACE reads with MiXCR anew, one entry per CDR3 protein. The data show about 1.1 million distinct CDR3 sequences, around two fifths seen once. The clonotype originates from a man aged 18 to 29 in good health. The V gene is TRBV20-1, the J gene TRBJ2-5; no clear D gene. Sequenced input: blood. The CDR3 is CSASRLDEQYF. CDR3 nucleotide sequence: TGCAGTGCTAGCAGGCTGGATGAGCAGTACTTC.